This T cell receptor beta chain was identified in a study of blood T cells in healthy people across ages. Study-wide results and limits: Samples with more naive T cells showed higher observed beta diversity.

This clonotype was detected only a few times. Its antigen is currently unknown. For the second PCR, which ran for about 6 to 11 cycles, a sample-barcoded 5' primer and a J-beta primer mix were used. A template-switch adaptor that had 12 random nucleotides put a tag on each cDNA molecule. MiXCR, applied by TCRdb to the 5' RACE reads, yields one record per CDR3 protein. The data contain 800,000 to 950,000 distinct CDR3 sequences, about 28% of them seen just once; the ten biggest clones take up 10% to 13%. The same sample was also studied in work on T cells of mothers and their children. That report notes: Overlap measured in related mother-child pairs was slightly, non-significantly higher than in unrelated pairs.

This clonotype originated in a middle-aged woman in good health. Source material: blood.

CDR3 residues: CASSLAGGVYNEQFF. DNA of the CDR3: TGCGCCAGCAGCTTGGCGGGGGGGGTATACAATGAGCAGTTCTTC. The chain uses TRBV5-1 and TRBJ2-1; 8 bases line up with TRBD2. This CDR3 has 15 residues. The V gene's germline CDR1 is SGHRS and CDR2 YFSETQ. J gave up 4 bases and V 0 bases, and 3 bases lay outside the gene matches.